These 18 T cell receptor beta chains came from one sample sequenced in a study of a mutant IDH1 vaccine in newly diagnosed glioma. The sample's time point: week 11, during vaccination. All doses held 300 ug of mutant IDH1 20-mer peptide, with topical imiquimod. Assay used: immunoSEQ multiplex PCR; TCRdb lists only in-frame clones, some missing. The sample consists of 55,000 to 65,000 clones, under 90% of them appearing once. These receptors have no known antigen. This sample comprised PBMCs, obtained from a glioma patient whose treatment included an IDH1 peptide vaccine. The receptors were gathered from a man in his forties or fifties with glioma.

The chain has TRBV11-2 and TRBJ1-5; D is undetermined. Trimming shortened V by 0 bases and J by 4 bases, and 4 bases separated the two germline ends. This CDR3 contains 13 residues. CDR1 is SGHAT, CDR2 FQNNGV, per germline. The CDR3 here is CASSLEPNQPQHF. CDR3 sequence (DNA): TGTGCCAGCAGCTTAGAACCTAATCAGCCCCAGCATTTT.

V usage is TRBV30 and J usage is TRBJ1-5; D perhaps matches TRBD1 (6 bases). Trimming left V 1 base short and J 4 bases short, with 8 bases between. The CDR3 contains 13 residues. Germline V gene data show CDR1 as GTSNPN and CDR2 as SVGIG (reference sequence). The CDR3 DNA reads as TGTGCCTGGAGTGCCGACAGGAATCAGCCCCAGCATTTT. This encodes CAWSADRNQPQHF.

The genes are TRBV14 and TRBJ1-6; D is possibly TRBD1 (5 bases). The germline V gene has CDR1 SGHDN and CDR2 FVKESK. The CDR3 loop spans 16 amino acids. V lost 0 bases and J lost 2, with 8 bases in between. The CDR3 region has the DNA TGTGCCAGCAGCCAAGATCAGGGACCCTATAATTCACCCCTCCACTTT. Amino acids: CASSQDQGPYNSPLHF.

This clone was seen a single time. The V gene is TRBV10-1, the J gene TRBJ2-7; D is undetermined. The germline CDR1 and CDR2 sequences are WNHNN and SYGVQD (reference sequence). V gave up 2 bases and J gave up 0 bases, with 17 bases separating them. CDR3 length: 17 amino acids. For the CDR3, the DNA is TGCGCCAGCAGTGAGCATAGGCAACGCCCAAGCTCCTACGAGCAGTACTTC. Amino acids: CASSEHRQRPSSYEQYF.

This clone appeared a single time. This chain joins TRBV7-2 and TRBJ2-2, with D possibly TRBD1 on 5 matching bases. The CDR3 has 15 amino acids. Germline-derived CDR1 and CDR2 are SGHTA and FQGNSA. The V and J ends lost 3 bases and 4 bases respectively, with 12 bases between them. The CDR3 sequence is CASSFRQISTGELFF. The CDR3 DNA reads TGTGCCAGCAGCTTCAGACAGATCTCCACCGGGGAGCTGTTTTTT.

The J gene is TRBJ2-5, the V gene TRBV6-5; D unresolved. There are 11 residues in the CDR3. Per the germline V gene, CDR1 is MNHEY and CDR2 is SVGAGI. Trimming removed 4 bases from V and 5 bases from J, with 5 bases in between. Here the CDR3 DNA reads TGTGCCAGCAGTTTTGGGGAGACCCAGTACTTC. It encodes CASSFGETQYF.

This clone was seen a few times. The V call is TRBV19, the J call TRBJ1-1; tentative D call: TRBD1 (5 bases). The V gene's germline CDR1 is LNHDA and CDR2 SQIVND (reference sequence). CDR3 length: 14 amino acids. V lost 9 bases, J lost 1 base, and 15 bases lay in between. The CDR3 spells CASLTRGRNTEAFF. CDR3 sequence (DNA): TGTGCCAGCCTTACGAGGGGAAGGAACACTGAAGCTTTCTTT.

CDR3 coding DNA: TGTGCCAGCAGTTACGTACTAGCGGGAATAGACGGGGAGCTGTTTTTT. Translating gives CASSYVLAGIDGELFF. The rearrangement joins TRBV6-5 to TRBJ2-2; the match to TRBD2 covers 10 bases. With V trimmed by 2 bases and J by 7 bases, 7 bases remained unmatched. Per germline, CDR1 MNHEY and CDR2 SVGAGI. CDR3 length: 16 amino acids.

This clone was recorded only once. The chain carries TRBV5-8 and TRBJ1-1, with D unclear. The CDR3 runs to 14 residues. V lost 0 bases and J lost 1, with 7 bases in between. Germline V lookup: CDR1 SGHTS, CDR2 YDEGEE. CDR3: CASSLDIWNTEAFF. As DNA, the CDR3 is TGTGCCAGCAGCTTGGACATTTGGAACACTGAAGCTTTCTTT.

This sequence joins TRBV19 and TRBJ1-2, with D maybe TRBD1 (6 bases). The CDR3 totals 14 residues. The germline V and J ends were trimmed by 6 bases and 2 bases, with 13 bases remaining between them. The V gene's germline CDR1 is LNHDA and CDR2 SQIVND (reference sequence). The CDR3 nucleotides are TGTGCCAGTAGGGTATCCGGGACAAACTATGGCTACACCTTC. Protein product: CASRVSGTNYGYTF.

This chain connects TRBV7-9 to TRBJ1-2; 8 bases map to TRBD1. The ends lost 0 bases at V and 6 bases at J; junction bases unmatched: 6. This CDR3 region has 15 residues. The germline CDR1 and CDR2 sequences are SEHNR and FQNEAQ (reference sequence). CDR3 nucleotides: TGTGCCAGCAGCTTAGCCCAGGGGGCTGTAGATGGCTACACCTTC. Its translation: CASSLAQGAVDGYTF. The complete variable domain, with remaining parts taken from reference TRBV7-9 and TRBJ1-2, reads DTGVSQNPRHKITKRGQNVTFRCDPISEHNRLYWYRQTLGQGPEFLTYFQNEAQLEKSRLLSDRFSAERPKGSFSTLEIQRTEQGDSAMYLCASSLAQGAVDGYTFGSGTRLTVV.

The J gene is TRBJ2-3, the V gene TRBV27; possible D gene TRBD2, 6 bases. This CDR3 is built from 16 residues. V was shortened by 4 bases and J by 0 bases, with 14 bases between the two germline ends. The V gene's germline CDR1 is MNHEY and CDR2 SMNVEV (reference sequence). As DNA, the CDR3 is TGTGCCAGCAGTTCCCTCCTAGGACTAAGCACAGATACGCAGTATTTT. Its translation: CASSSLLGLSTDTQYF.

This rearrangement joins TRBV5-4 to TRBJ2-5, with unresolved D. The CDR3 length is 14 residues. From germline, CDR1 is SGHNT and CDR2 YYREEE (reference sequence). Trimming shortened V by 1 base and J by 1 base, and 8 bases separated the two germline ends. The CDR3: CASSLRNGQETQYF. The CDR3 nucleotides read TGTGCCAGCAGCTTGCGTAACGGCCAAGAGACCCAGTACTTC.

The rearrangement joins TRBV27 to TRBJ2-7; TRBD2 matches 13 bases. Germline CDR1 is MNHEY and CDR2 is SMNVEV (reference sequence). The V and J ends lost 8 bases and 5 bases, in that order; junction bases with no gene match: 3. The CDR3 runs 13 residues. The CDR3 reads CASQGLAGNEQYF. The CDR3 DNA sequence: TGTGCCAGCCAGGGACTAGCGGGGAACGAGCAGTACTTC.

The chain employs TRBV4-3 and TRBJ2-7; 9 nucleotides align to TRBD1. There are 15 residues in the CDR3. With V trimmed by 2 bases and J by 2 bases, 4 bases remained unmatched. Germline V gene data show CDR1 as LGHNA and CDR2 as YSLEER. The CDR3 reads CASSQTGTGTYEQYF. CDR3 nucleotide sequence: TGCGCCAGCAGCCAAACAGGGACAGGGACCTACGAGCAGTACTTC.

V gene TRBV4-1 combines with J gene TRBJ1-5, with TRBD1 as a possible D gene (6 bases). With 4 bases removed from V and 5 bases from J, the gap between germline ends came to 15 bases. The CDR3 loop spans 15 amino acids. Germline CDR1 MGHRA, CDR2 YSYEKL. CDR3 DNA: TGCGCCAGCAGCCGATGGACCTCAGGGGATCAGCCCCAGCATTTT. This translates into CASSRWTSGDQPQHF.

The V call is TRBV7-6, the J call TRBJ1-2; D not certain. The CDR3 totals 13 residues. V lost 1 base, J lost 4 bases, and 7 bases lay in between. Germline V CDR1 and CDR2: SGHVS, FNYEAQ. DNA of the CDR3: TGTGCCAGCAGCTTAGGGGCAGCCTATGGCTACACCTTC. As protein: CASSLGAAYGYTF.

Turning to this clone: Other DNA sequences in the sample encode the same CDR3. The V and J genes are TRBV10-3 and TRBJ1-5; 9 bases are a match to TRBD1. CDR3 length: 14 residues. The V gene end was trimmed by 4 bases and the J gene end by 4 bases; junction bases not matched to a gene: 2. The V gene's germline CDR1 is ENHRY and CDR2 SYGVKD. CDR3 DNA: TGTGCCATCAGTGTGGACAGGGGAAATCAGCCCCAGCATTTT. Amino acids: CAISVDRGNQPQHF.